This note documents a single T cell receptor (beta chain) sequence. Its antigen is currently unknown. This entry belongs to a study of persistence of HIV-infected CD4 T cells. Cells were stimulated with CMV-infected fibroblast lysates at around 9.1 ug/mL. CD40L/CD69 double-negative CD45RO-high memory CD4+ T cells were collected. Undetectable plasma HIV-1 RNA below 50 copies/mL lasted at least 4 years. For approximately 17 hours, CD8-depleted PBMCs received anti-CD28/CD49d costimulation, a CD40-blocking antibody and enfuvirtide. This was the immunoSEQ version 4 assay in survey mode. Sequencing was performed with immunoSEQ multiplex PCR; in TCRdb, only in-frame clones are kept and a portion is missing. This repertoire shows some 31,000 clones, 75% to 85% found once; its top ten account for over 0.7%. Study results and limitations: TCRbeta richness was lower in CMV- and Gag-responding cells than in anti-CD3/anti-CD28-responding cells. TCR oligoclonality correlated with proviral oligoclonality in the same sorted populations.

The origin of this receptor is an adult man with HIV who was CMV-seropositive. The sequences come from CD4+ T cells sorted from PBMCs after approximately 20-hour stimulation, collected from a patient who received antiretroviral therapy.

The CDR3 sequence: CASSLLAGGQETQYF. DNA for the CDR3: TGTGCCAGCAGCTTACTAGCGGGGGGCCAGGAGACCCAGTACTTC. The chain joins TRBV5-6 to TRBJ2-5; 12 bases fit TRBD2. There are 15 residues in the CDR3. V trimming: 2 bases; J trimming: 5 bases; junction bases outside the gene matches: 4. The germline gives CDR1 SGHDT, CDR2 YYEEEE.